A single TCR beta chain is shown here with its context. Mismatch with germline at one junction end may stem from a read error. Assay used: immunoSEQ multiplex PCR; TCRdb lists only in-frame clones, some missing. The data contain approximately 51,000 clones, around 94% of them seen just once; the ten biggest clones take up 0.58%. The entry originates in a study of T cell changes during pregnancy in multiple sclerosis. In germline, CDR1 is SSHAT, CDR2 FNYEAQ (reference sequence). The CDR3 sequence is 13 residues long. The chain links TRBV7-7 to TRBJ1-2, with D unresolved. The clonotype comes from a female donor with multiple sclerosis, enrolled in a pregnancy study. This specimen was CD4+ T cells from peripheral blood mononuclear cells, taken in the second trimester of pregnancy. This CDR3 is CASSQIANYGYTF. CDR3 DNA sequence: TGTGCTAGCAGCCAAATAGCTAACTATGGCTACACCTTC. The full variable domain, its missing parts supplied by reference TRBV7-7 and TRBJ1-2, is GAGVSQSPRYKVTKRGQDVTLRCDPISSHATLYWYQQALGQGPEFLTYFNYEAQPDKSGLPSDRFSAERPEGSISTLTIQRTEQRDSAMYRCASSQIANYGYTFGSGTRLTVV.